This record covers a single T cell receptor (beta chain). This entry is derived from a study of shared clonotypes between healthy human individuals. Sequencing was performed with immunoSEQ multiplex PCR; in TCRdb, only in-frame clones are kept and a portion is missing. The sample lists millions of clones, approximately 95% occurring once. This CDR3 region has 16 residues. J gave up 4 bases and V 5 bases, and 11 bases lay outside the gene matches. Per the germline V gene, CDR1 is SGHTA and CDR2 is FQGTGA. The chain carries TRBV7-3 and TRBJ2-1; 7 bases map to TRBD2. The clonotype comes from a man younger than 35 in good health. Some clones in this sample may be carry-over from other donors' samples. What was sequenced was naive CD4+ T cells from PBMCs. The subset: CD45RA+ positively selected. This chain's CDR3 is CASSRSPSGDYNEQFF. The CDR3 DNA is TGTGCCAGCAGCCGATCCCCTAGCGGAGATTACAATGAGCAGTTCTTC.